The sequence of this T cell receptor beta chain was determined in a study of T cell responses to AZD1222 COVID-19 vaccine. Whole-study context: Researchers grouped second doses given at about 4 or about 12 weeks into one pool.

V was pared by 4 bases and J by 3 bases, with 7 bases of the junction left unmatched. This CDR3 comprises 16 residues. CDR1 is SGHNT and CDR2 is YYREEE in the germline V gene (reference sequence). Study-wide results and caveats: At 160-218 and 743-854, vaccine-associated CD4 TCRs were dominant, and they spanned spike. Clonal diversity was possibly underestimated, and white British individuals and females predominated among donors. Repertoire collection took place solely once the T cell response had peaked.

This table comes from immunoSEQ multiplex PCR, and its TCRdb copy is limited to in-frame clones, with some not included. Of around 180,000 clones listed, about 91% are singletons. This clone showed up just once. Its target is not known. The chain recombines TRBV5-4 with TRBJ2-6; TRBD1 agrees at 7 bases. The sequence was collected from an adult in good health. The input for sequencing was peripheral blood, taken on day 0 of AZD1222 vaccination. The CDR3 reads CASSVTGAGGANVLTF. CDR3 coding DNA: TGTGCCAGCAGCGTCACAGGGGCAGGTGGGGCCAACGTCCTGACTTTC.